A single sample gave rise to the 9 T cell receptor beta chains below, sequenced in a study of blood T cell repertoires in COVID-19. The table came from immunoSEQ multiplex PCR; TCRdb's copy has only in-frame clones and leaves some out. The data show fewer than 250,000 clones, over 70% seen once. The sample consisted of peripheral blood. The source is a man in his sixties with acute or convalescent COVID-19.

This clone was picked up a small number of times. This sequence joins TRBV2 and TRBJ2-1; 10 nucleotides agree with TRBD1. V lost 6 bases and J lost 7; bases outside the gene matches: 12. This CDR3 comprises 16 residues. Germline V gene data show CDR1 as SNHLY and CDR2 as FYNNEI. Written as DNA, the CDR3 is TGTGCCAGCAGCGACCCGGACAGGGGGTTAAGGAATGAGCAGTTCTTC. Residues: CASSDPDRGLRNEQFF. Complete variable domain (other parts from reference TRBV2 and TRBJ2-1): EPEVTQTPSHQVTQMGQEVILRCVPISNHLYFYWYRQILGQKVEFLVSFYNNEISEKSEIFDDQFSVERPDGSNFTLKIRSTKLEDSAMYFCASSDPDRGLRNEQFFGPGTRLTVL.

V is TRBV6-1 and J is TRBJ1-5; weak D call: TRBD1 (6 bases). The CDR3 contains 16 residues. V lost 4 bases and J lost 5, with 18 bases in between. Per germline, CDR1 MNHNS and CDR2 SASEGT. The CDR3 sequence is CASSARGGLGDQPQHF. CDR3 nucleotide sequence: TGTGCCAGCAGTGCCCGGGGGGGGCTGGGGGATCAGCCCCAGCATTTT.

This chain uses TRBV9 with TRBJ1-1; tentative D call: TRBD1 (6 bases). Deletions cut 3 bases from V and 4 bases from J, with 13 bases between. Germline CDR1 and CDR2: SGDLS and YYNGEE. This CDR3 is built from 14 residues. CDR3 in amino acids: CASSEGGTPTEAFF. CDR3 sequence (DNA): TGTGCCAGCAGCGAGGGGGGGACACCCACTGAAGCTTTCTTT.

The rearrangement joins TRBV7-6 to TRBJ2-3, with a possible D match to TRBD2 (7 bases). The germline V gene encodes CDR1 SGHVS and CDR2 FNYEAQ. V dropped 4 bases and J dropped 0 bases, with 11 bases sitting between them. The CDR3 has 15 residues. CDR3 coding DNA: TGTGCCAGCAGCTGGGCGGGGGCCAGCACAGATACGCAGTATTTT. Its protein product is CASSWAGASTDTQYF.

The gene calls are TRBV25-1 and TRBJ1-3; TRBD1 matches 8 bases. After removal of 5 bases from V and 2 bases from J, the junction contained 5 bases not matched to a gene. CDR3 length equals 15 residues. Per the germline V gene, CDR1 is MGHDK and CDR2 is SYGVNS. CDR3 DNA: TGTGCCAGCAGTTTCACAGGGGGTCCTGGAAACACCATATATTTT. It codes for CASSFTGGPGNTIYF.

The J gene is TRBJ1-6, the V gene TRBV5-1; a possible D gene is TRBD1 (5 bases). Germline lookup yields CDR1 SGHRS and CDR2 YFSETQ. The CDR3 totals 15 residues. Deletions cut 0 bases from V and 9 bases from J, with 13 bases between. The CDR3, as DNA: TGCGCCAGCAGCTTGGGACAGACGAGGAGTTCACCCCTCCACTTT. Translation gives CASSLGQTRSSPLHF. Combining the CDR3 with reference TRBV5-1 and TRBJ1-6 gives the whole variable domain KAGVTQTPRYLIKTRGQQVTLSCSPISGHRSVSWYQQTPGQGLQFLFEYFSETQRNKGNFPGRFSGRQFSNSRSEMNVSTLELGDSALYLCASSLGQTRSSPLHFGNGTRLTVT.

The chain links TRBV11-2 to TRBJ2-5, with TRBD2 as a possible D gene (5 bases). CDR3 length: 12 residues. Germline lookup yields CDR1 SGHAT and CDR2 FQNNGV. V was clipped by 6 bases and J by 4 bases, with 9 bases between them. CDR3 sequence: CASRPAGETQYF. As DNA, the CDR3 is TGTGCCAGCAGGCCGGCGGGAGAGACCCAGTACTTC.

The chain carries TRBV7-2 and TRBJ2-7, with TRBD1 as a possible D gene (6 bases). The V gene lost 2 bases and the J gene lost 4 bases, with 12 bases spanning the gap. The CDR3 loop spans 14 amino acids. Germline lookup yields CDR1 SGHTA and CDR2 FQGNSA. In DNA form, the CDR3 reads TGTGCCAGCAGCTTAATTGGGGGCGAGTACGAGCAGTACTTC. Translating gives CASSLIGGEYEQYF. The whole variable domain, remainder taken from reference TRBV7-2 and TRBJ2-7, is GAGVSQSPSNKVTEKGKDVELRCDPISGHTALYWYRQSLGQGLEFLIYFQGNSAPDKSGLPSDRFSAERTGGSVSTLTIQRTQQEDSAVYLCASSLIGGEYEQYFGPGTRLTVT.

This chain connects TRBV9 to TRBJ2-3; tentative D call: TRBD2 (6 bases). The CDR3 extends over 16 amino acids. With 1 base removed from V and 3 bases from J, the gap between germline ends came to 15 bases. Germline V gene data show CDR1 as SGDLS and CDR2 as YYNGEE. CDR3 sequence (DNA): TGTGCCAGCAGCGTATCTTTAGCGGCGTTTACAGATACGCAGTATTTT. Protein sequence: CASSVSLAAFTDTQYF. Full variable domain (rest looked up from reference TRBV9 and TRBJ2-3): DSGVTQTPKHLITATGQRVTLRCSPRSGDLSVYWYQQSLDQGLQFLIQYYNGEERAKGNILERFSAQQFPDLHSELNLSSLELGDSALYFCASSVSLAAFTDTQYFGPGTRLTVL.